This record concerns one T cell receptor (beta chain) sequence. Starting 14 to 28 days after autologous transplant, ipilimumab 1 mg/kg was given. Dosing: nivolumab 3 mg/kg IV, weeks 1, 4, 7, 10, then every two weeks to week 26. Method: immunoSEQ multiplex PCR; TCRdb's copy keeps in-frame clones and lacks some. The top ten clones hold approximately 0.83% of a sample with some 45,000 clones, roughly 84% of them seen once. The data were taken from a study of ipilimumab plus nivolumab after autologous stem cell transplantation. Overall study context: Median doses per patient: about 5 ipilimumab, under 10 nivolumab. Myeloma cases were transplant-naive high-risk or relapsed within 3 years post first autologous transplant.

The clonotype originates from a male donor with multiple myeloma. The source was PBMCs, collected in a trial of ipilimumab plus nivolumab as post-transplant consolidation.

The CDR3 loop reads CAWNTGYGYTF. The CDR3 region has the DNA TGTGCCTGGAACACGGGCTATGGCTACACCTTC. V usage is TRBV30 and J usage is TRBJ1-2; D is unclear. With 4 bases removed from V and 4 bases from J, the gap between germline ends came to 7 bases. This CDR3 spans 11 amino acids. Germline V gene sequence: CDR1 GTSNPN, CDR2 SVGIG (reference sequence).